This T cell receptor beta chain was profiled in a study of early T cells in non-severe SARS-CoV-2 infection. The protocol attached unique molecular identifiers to individual cDNA molecules. TCRdb passed the 5' RACE reads through MiXCR, listing each CDR3 protein once. The sample includes tens of thousands of distinct CDR3 sequences, 11% to 15% of them seen just once. This CDR3 is 15 amino acids long. V lost 2 bases, J lost 8 bases, and 16 bases lay in between. The germline V gene encodes CDR1 MNHEY and CDR2 SMNVEV (reference sequence). Sequenced: whole blood. The source is an adult who was a healthcare worker with PCR-confirmed SARS-CoV-2 infection or an uninfected control (not recorded which). The chain combines TRBV27 with TRBJ2-1, with D possibly matching TRBD2 (6 bases). CDR3 sequence: CASSLLGGINHEQFF. The CDR3, as DNA: TGTGCCAGCAGTTTACTAGGCGGGATTAACCATGAGCAGTTCTTC.